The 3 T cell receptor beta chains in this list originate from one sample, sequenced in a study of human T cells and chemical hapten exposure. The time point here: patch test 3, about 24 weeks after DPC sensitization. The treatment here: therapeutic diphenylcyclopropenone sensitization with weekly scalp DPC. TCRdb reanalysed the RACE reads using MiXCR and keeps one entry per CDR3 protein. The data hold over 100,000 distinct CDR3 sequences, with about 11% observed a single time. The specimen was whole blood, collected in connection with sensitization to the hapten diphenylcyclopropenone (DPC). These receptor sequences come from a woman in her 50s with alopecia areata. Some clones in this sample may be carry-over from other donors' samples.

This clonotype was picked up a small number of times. The CDR3 protein is CASSPRTGASYEQYF. CDR3 nucleotide sequence: TGTGCCAGCAGCCCCCGGACAGGGGCGAGCTACGAGCAGTACTTC. This chain joins TRBV7-2 and TRBJ2-7, with 9 bases fitting TRBD1. Germline V gene lookup returns CDR1 SGHTA and CDR2 FQGNSA. The CDR3 contains 15 residues. V shed 5 bases, J shed 3 bases, and the junction held 8 bases outside the gene matches. The full variable domain, with the rest looked up from reference TRBV7-2 and TRBJ2-7, is GAGVSQSPSNKVTEKGKDVELRCDPISGHTALYWYRQSLGQGLEFLIYFQGNSAPDKSGLPSDRFSAERTGGSVSTLTIQRTQQEDSAVYLCASSPRTGASYEQYFGPGTRLTVT.

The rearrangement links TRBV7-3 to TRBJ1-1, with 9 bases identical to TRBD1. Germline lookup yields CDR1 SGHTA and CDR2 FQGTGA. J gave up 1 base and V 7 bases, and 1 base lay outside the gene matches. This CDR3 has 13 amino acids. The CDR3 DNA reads TGTGCCAGCAAGGGACAGGGGAACACTGAAGCTTTCTTT. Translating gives CASKGQGNTEAFF.

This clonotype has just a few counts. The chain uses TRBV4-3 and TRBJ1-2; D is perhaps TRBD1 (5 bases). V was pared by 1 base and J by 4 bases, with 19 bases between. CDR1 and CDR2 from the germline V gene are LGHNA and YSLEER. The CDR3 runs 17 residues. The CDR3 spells CASSQGGSGLSVYGYTF. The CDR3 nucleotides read TGCGCCAGCAGCCAAGGCGGATCAGGGCTCTCGGTCTATGGCTACACCTTC.